This T cell receptor (beta chain) was observed in a study of cytomegalovirus exposure and HLA in healthy donors. Study results and caveats: TCR beta V- and J-gene trimming, according to a later analysis, was linked to a missense DCLRE1C variant. Altogether, some 170 TCR beta chains were recorded as cytomegalovirus-associated.

This clone has just a few counts. Its antigen is as yet unknown. The PCR used 60 Vbeta and 13 Jbeta primers. Data came from immunoSEQ multiplex PCR; TCRdb stores just in-frame clones and leaves some out. The sample lists some 180,000 clones; about 85% were seen once. From germline, CDR1 is SGDLS and CDR2 YYNGEE. The V and J ends lost 5 bases and 7 bases, in that order; junction bases with no gene match: 11. The length of the CDR3 is 16 residues. At the time of sampling, donors were nominally healthy, though unrecorded immune exposures were likely. The V call is TRBV9, the J call TRBJ2-2, with 10 bases aligning to TRBD2. The material sequenced was PBMCs. This sequence originates from a girl between 5 and 17 years old in good health and CMV-seropositive. For the CDR3, the DNA is TGTGCCAGCAGTGCTTATAGCGGGAGGAGGGGCGGGGAGCTGTTTTTT. Residues: CASSAYSGRRGGELFF.